The present T cell receptor beta chain was sequenced within a study of T cell repertoires in cytomegalovirus infection (dated by TCRdb to the late 2010s). In the study overall: Peptide stimulations targeted recently identified HLA-C-restricted CMV epitopes, whose presentation resists viral immunomodulation, together with well-studied HLA-B-restricted epitopes. Because public TCR beta signatures pointed to carriage of CMV infection together with the matching HLA type, the HLA type of each donor mattered for the analysis. Paper-wide results and their limitations: The ex vivo response was dominated by HLA-C-restricted CMV-specific TCR beta clonotypes, which also provided the single most frequent clonotype in two of eight donors. Carriers of CMV infection plus the relevant HLA type were discriminated by the cumulative frequency of public TCR beta family members in the study cohort and in an independent roughly 340-donor cohort.

The sample's treatment or condition label is to be understood as: in vitro stimulation with specific CMV peptide epitopes to enrich CMV-specific T cells. From cysteine to phenylalanine, the CDR3 is 15 amino acids long. Of the read, only the CDR3 DNA is kept; its 45 bases are in frame from base 1. The germline V gene (reference sequence) provides CDR1 DFQATT and CDR2 SNEGSKA. The sequencing machine was an Illumina HiSeq 1500. TCRdb ran its own pipeline on the public reads, namely fastp trimming at Q25 and MiXCR clone calling, and kept in-frame beta chains. Each CDR3 protein appears once, grouped with its most common genes and DNA. The sample yields some 800,000 distinct CDR3 sequences; 25% to 35% were counted once. The top ten hold over 10% of the sample. Points on this clonotype: Its antigen specificity is not known. The junction shows a germline mismatch at one end, possibly a read error.

This specimen was cultured CD8+ T cells from PBMCs, taken from culture after CMV antigen stimulation. The rearrangement combines TRBV20-1 with TRBJ1-5, with TRBD1 identical over 10 junction bases. This receptor was taken from a human donor in good health (CMV status not recorded). Some clones in this sample may be carry-over from other donors' samples. The CDR3 corresponds to CSARDGDRGSQPQHF. The DNA sequence is as follows: TGCAGTGCTAGAGATGGGGACAGGGGTTCTCAGCCTCAGCATTTT.